This T cell receptor beta chain was identified during a study of T cell clonotyping in hematopoietic cell transplantation. Sample time point: recipient sample about 28 days before transplant, after cytoreduction. Samples: about 28 days before transplant, then days 30, 100 and 180 after. This CDR3 has 15 amino acids. Germline V gives CDR1 MNHEY, CDR2 SMNVEV (reference sequence). V was cut by 4 bases and J by 8 bases, with 18 bases left in between. The table came from immunoSEQ multiplex PCR; TCRdb's copy has only in-frame clones and leaves some out. The profile covers some 26,000 clones, with 82% appearing a single time and about 1.7% taken by the ten largest.

The sequences come from peripheral blood mononuclear cells, collected before stem cell transplant. The gene calls are TRBV27 and TRBJ1-3, with D possibly TRBD1 on 6 matching bases. This TCR came from a man aged 35 to 55 with acute myeloid leukemia. Some clones in this sample may be carry-over from other donors' samples. The CDR3 nucleotides are TGTGCCAGCAGTTCAGTAAGGGGGGCGGGGGACACCATATATTTT. It specifies CASSSVRGAGDTIYF.